This passage covers 10 T cell receptor beta chains from one sample sequenced in a study of CD4 and CD8 cells across lung adenocarcinoma regions. TCRdb reprocessed the PCR reads via MiXCR and lists one record per CDR3 protein. Among fewer than 10,000 distinct CDR3 sequences listed, 35% to 50% were seen once. Sequencing was performed on CD4+ T cells from the margin of a lung tumor. Source of these receptors: a female donor with lung adenocarcinoma. The CD4 and CD8 labels of this study may be unreliable.

The gene calls are TRBV4-2 and TRBJ2-1; TRBD2 matches 11 bases. This CDR3 has 16 amino acids. Per the germline V gene, CDR1 is LGHNA and CDR2 is YNFKEQ. J lost 4 bases, V lost 3 bases, and 5 bases had no gene match. CDR3 nucleotides: TGTGCCAGCAGCCAGAGTACTAGCGGGAGTTACAATGAGCAGTTCTTC. Translation: CASSQSTSGSYNEQFF.

CDR3 nucleotides: TGTGCCAGCAGCCGACCCAGACTAGCGGGAGCGTCTGGTGAGCAGTTCTTC. It specifies CASSRPRLAGASGEQFF. The genes are TRBV7-9 and TRBJ2-1; 12 bases fit TRBD2. CDR3 length: 17 residues. From germline, CDR1 is SEHNR and CDR2 FQNEAQ (reference sequence). Trimming at V came to 5 bases and at J to 9 bases, leaving 14 bases not matched to a gene.

The gene calls are TRBV7-2 and TRBJ2-1, with TRBD2 as a possible D gene (6 bases). The end of the DNA fits TRBJ2-5 better, so the J call may be wrong. Germline CDR1 and CDR2: SGHTA and FQGNSA. The CDR3 length is 15 residues. The CDR3 reads CASSLGGRSEETQYF. The CDR3 bases are TGTGCCAGCAGCTTAGGAGGGAGGAGCGAAGAGACCCAGTACTTC.

For this clonotype: Sequence at one end of the junction differs from germline and may be a read error. V and J are TRBV10-3 and TRBJ2-3, with TRBD1 matching over 8 bases. Germline lookup yields CDR1 ENHRY and CDR2 SYGVKD. The CDR3 is 22 residues long. CDR3 sequence: CAISESTGVPHQGGIAKDTQYF. The CDR3 DNA is TGTGCCATCAGTGAGTCGACAGGGGTCCCGCACCAGGGCGGGATTGCGAAAGATACGCAGTACTTT.

This clonotype occurred many times. The rearrangement joins TRBV6-1 to TRBJ2-3; D not certain. The V end lost 2 bases, the J end lost 0 bases, and 6 bases lay between the germline ends. The CDR3 contains 14 residues. Germline CDR1 reads MNHNS; CDR2 reads SASEGT. CDR3 nucleotide sequence: TGTGCCAGCAGTGAACGCTCTAGCACAGATACGCAGTATTTT. Amino acid sequence: CASSERSSTDTQYF.

This clonotype has a handful of counts. The chain uses TRBV7-2 and TRBJ2-5, with D possibly TRBD2 on 6 matching bases. Trimming removed 1 base from V and 1 base from J, with 7 bases in between. CDR3 length: 14 residues. The germline V gene has CDR1 SGHTA and CDR2 FQGNSA. The DNA of the CDR3 is TGTGCCAGCAGCTTAGGGGGGGTCCAAGAGACCCAGTACTTC. It yields the protein CASSLGGVQETQYF.

The genes are TRBV6-1 and TRBJ2-7; D is unresolved. CDR1 is MNHNS, CDR2 SASEGT, per germline. The CDR3 is 12 amino acids. V lost 6 bases, J lost 4 bases, and 10 bases lay in between. In DNA, the CDR3 is TGTGCCAGCAGCCTAGACATTTACGAGCAGTACTTC. Translation: CASSLDIYEQYF.

The chain has TRBV6-5 and TRBJ1-6; D possibly corresponds to TRBD1 (6 bases). V lost 5 bases and J 0 bases, leaving 14 bases between the germline ends. From germline, CDR1 is MNHEY and CDR2 SVGAGI. The CDR3 totals 17 residues. CDR3 residues: CASSHRGGVSYNSPLHF. DNA for the CDR3: TGTGCCAGCAGTCACCGGGGGGGCGTCTCCTATAATTCACCCCTCCACTTT.

The chain links TRBV7-2 to TRBJ2-2, with a tentative D call TRBD1 (9 bases). V was clipped by 5 bases and J by 0 bases, with 22 bases between them. In germline, CDR1 is SGHTA, CDR2 FQGNSA. CDR3 length: 19 amino acids. Here the CDR3 DNA reads TGTGCCAGCAGCCAACGGGGTAGCGGGACAGGGCCGAACACCGGGGAGCTGTTTTTT. Translated, it gives CASSQRGSGTGPNTGELFF.

This chain uses TRBV7-3 with TRBJ2-1; 9 bases match TRBD2. The CDR3 contains 16 residues. V dropped 2 bases and J dropped 3; count of bases not matched to a gene: 5. Germline CDR1 SGHTA, CDR2 FQGTGA. CDR3 DNA: TGTGCCAGCAGCTTAGGAGCTAGCGGGATCTACAATGAGCAGTTCTTC. This translates into CASSLGASGIYNEQFF.